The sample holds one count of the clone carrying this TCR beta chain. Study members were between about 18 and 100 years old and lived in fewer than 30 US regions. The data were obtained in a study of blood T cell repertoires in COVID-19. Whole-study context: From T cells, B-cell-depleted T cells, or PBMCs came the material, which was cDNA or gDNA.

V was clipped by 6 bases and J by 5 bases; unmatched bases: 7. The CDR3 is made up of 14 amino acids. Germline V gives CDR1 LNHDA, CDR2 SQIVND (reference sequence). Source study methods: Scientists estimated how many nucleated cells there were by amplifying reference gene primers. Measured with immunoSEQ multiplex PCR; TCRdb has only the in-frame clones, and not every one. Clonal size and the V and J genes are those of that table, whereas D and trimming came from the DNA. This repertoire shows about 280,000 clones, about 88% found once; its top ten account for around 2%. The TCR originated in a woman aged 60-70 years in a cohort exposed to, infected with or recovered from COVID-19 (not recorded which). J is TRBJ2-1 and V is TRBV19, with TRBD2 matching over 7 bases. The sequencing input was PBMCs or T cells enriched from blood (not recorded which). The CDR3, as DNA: TGTGCCAGTAGACCCGGACTAGGTAACAATGAGCAGTTCTTC. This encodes CASRPGLGNNEQFF.